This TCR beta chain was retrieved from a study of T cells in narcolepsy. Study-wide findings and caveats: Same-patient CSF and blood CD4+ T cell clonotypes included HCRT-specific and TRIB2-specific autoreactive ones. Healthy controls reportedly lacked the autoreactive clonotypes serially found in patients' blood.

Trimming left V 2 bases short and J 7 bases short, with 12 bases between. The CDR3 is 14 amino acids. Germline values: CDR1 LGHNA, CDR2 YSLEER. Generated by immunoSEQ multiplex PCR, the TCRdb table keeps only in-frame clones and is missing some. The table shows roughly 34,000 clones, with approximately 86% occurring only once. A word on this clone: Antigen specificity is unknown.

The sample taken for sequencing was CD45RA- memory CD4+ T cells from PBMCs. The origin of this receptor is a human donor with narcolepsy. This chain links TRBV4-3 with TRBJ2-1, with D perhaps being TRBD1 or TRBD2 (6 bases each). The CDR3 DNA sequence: TGCGCCAGCAGCCAATTTAAGGGGGGAAATGAGCAGTTCTTC. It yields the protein CASSQFKGGNEQFF.